A selection of T cell receptor beta chains follows, all from one sample in a study of regulatory T cells in long-lasting Graves disease. TCRdb re-called the multiplex PCR reads through MiXCR, storing one row per CDR3 protein. The top ten clones hold around 20% of a sample with approximately 350,000 distinct CDR3 sequences, roughly 16% of them seen once. These data were also filed under a second study, of T cells in Graves' hyperthyroidism and ophthalmopathy.

The specimen comprised peripheral blood mononuclear cells (PBMCs), sampled at new diagnosis, from a patient treated with antithyroid drugs. These receptors came from a woman under 30 with Graves disease. CDR3s include the opening cysteine and the closing phenylalanine or tryptophan. The D gene is left open where the match is weak. Size is stated for part of the rows, as once, few or many counts, or as a class when the clone is expanded.

j_call v_call d_call cdr3_length clone_size cdr3_aa cdr3_nt
TRBJ2-5 TRBV3-1 TRBD2 15 many CASSQLAGGLVTQYF TGTGCCAGCAGCCAGCTAGCGGGGGGGCTAGTGACCCAGTACTTC
TRBJ2-5 TRBV28 TRBD2 14 once CASIAAGGQETQYF TGTGCCAGCATAGCTGCGGGGGGTCAAGAGACCCAGTACTTC
TRBJ2-7 TRBV20-1 . 13 many CSANDPPSYEQYF TGCAGTGCTAACGACCCACCCAGCTACGAGCAGTACTTC
TRBJ1-1 TRBV2 TRBD1 15 . CASSPGTGVGTEAFF TGTGCCAGCAGCCCCGGGACAGGGGTAGGTACTGAAGCTTTCTTT
TRBJ1-5 TRBV12-3/TRBV12-4 . 13 many CASSLVGGQPQHF TGTGCCAGCAGTTTAGTAGGGGGGCAGCCCCAGCATTTT
TRBJ1-5 TRBV30 . 15 many CAWSVRGRGPVWQHF TGTGCCTGGAGTGTACGTGGGAGGGGCCCTGTATGGCAGCATTTT
TRBJ2-3 TRBV6-1 TRBD2 13 many CASRGRSTDTQYF TGTGCCAGCCGCGGGAGGAGCACAGATACGCAGTATTTT
TRBJ2-2 TRBV7-2 . 14 few CASSLGGGLEELFF TGTGCCAGCAGCTTAGGGGGAGGACTCGAGGAGCTGTTTTTT
TRBJ2-2 TRBV20-1 . 15 many CSARAQPVRGGELFF TGCAGTGCTAGAGCTCAACCGGTTCGGGGCGGGGAGCTGTTTTTT
TRBJ1-1 TRBV25-1 . 13 many CATSGADSWGAFF TGTGCCACCAGTGGGGCGGACAGCTGGGGAGCTTTCTTT
TRBJ2-5 TRBV20-1 . 13 . CSAAYVGQETQYF TGCAGTGCCGCGTACGTGGGACAAGAGACCCAGTACTTC
TRBJ2-1 TRBV19 TRBD1 13 once CASMGQGRNEQFF TGTGCCAGTATGGGACAGGGGAGGAATGAGCAGTTCTTC
TRBJ2-6 TRBV29-1 . 13 . CSVSGSGANVLTF TGCAGCGTTTCGGGCTCTGGGGCCAACGTCCTGACTTTC
TRBJ2-7 TRBV9 TRBD2 15 . CASSVGLERAYEQYF TGTGCCAGCAGCGTGGGACTAGAGCGGGCCTACGAGCAGTACTTC
TRBJ2-1 TRBV5-4 TRBD1 14 . CASRPRTGVDEQFF TGTGCCAGCAGACCCAGGACAGGGGTTGATGAGCAGTTCTTC
TRBJ1-4 TRBV27 . 14 . CASSLGPLREKLFF TGTGCCAGCAGTTTAGGGCCCTTGAGGGAAAAACTGTTTTTT
TRBJ1-5 TRBV6-2/TRBV6-3 . 17 . CASTTPGRLLSNQPQHF TGTGCCAGCACCACCCCGGGACGGTTACTTAGCAATCAGCCCCAGCATTTT